This TCR beta chain derives from a study of identical twins. Study-level results: Its conclusions, products of cross-sectional statistical analysis, did not come from following the same donors.

This clonotype was observed many times. Antigen: not known. TCRdb re-called the 5' RACE reads with MiXCR, one entry per CDR3 protein. The table includes fewer than 550,000 distinct CDR3 sequences, nearly 15% detected once. CDR1 and CDR2 (germline): SGHVS, FQNEAQ. V gave up 2 bases and J gave up 4 bases, with 12 bases separating them. This CDR3 region has 15 residues. The sample was also linked to a second study, of yellow fever vaccine responses in identical twins.

The specimen was CD4+ T cells sorted from blood. This receptor was obtained from a woman aged 18-35 years in good health. V usage is TRBV7-8 and J usage is TRBJ2-1; D gene unclear. The CDR3 coding sequence is TGTGCCAGCAGCTTACGGGCAGCCATATACAATGAGCAGTTCTTC. It encodes CASSLRAAIYNEQFF.